This is a list of T cell receptor beta chains from one sample in a study of T cells in localized non-small cell lung cancer. Generated by immunoSEQ multiplex PCR, the TCRdb table keeps only in-frame clones and is missing some. The repertoire holds about 1,500 clones, with around 24% as singletons. The sequencing used lung tumor tissue, collected before any cancer treatment. The receptors were gathered from a female donor older than 55 with stage II lung adenocarcinoma. CDR3s include the opening cysteine and the closing phenylalanine or tryptophan. A D gene is named only where the DNA matches it firmly. Some rows mark clone size as missing; the rest say once, few, many or name a class of expanded clone.

cdr3_aa cdr3_nt d_call v_call clone_size j_call
CASSTGQAGEFDEQFF TGTGCCAGCAGCACGGGCCAGGCGGGAGAATTCGATGAGCAGTTCTTC TRBD2 TRBV9 . TRBJ2-1
CASSYGGQNQPQHF TGTGCCAGCAGTTACGGAGGACAGAATCAGCCCCAGCATTTT . TRBV6-8 few TRBJ1-5
CASSPGLAGLDTQYF TGTGCTAGCAGCCCGGGACTAGCGGGGTTAGATACGCAGTATTTT TRBD2 TRBV11-3 few TRBJ2-3
CASSPPTGENTIYF TGTGCCAGCAGCCCCCCGACAGGGGAAAACACCATATATTTT TRBD1 TRBV11-3 medium-sized TRBJ1-3
CASSTRVGGLGPEKLFF TGTGCCAGTAGTACACGTGTCGGTGGTTTGGGCCCGGAAAAACTGTTTTTT . TRBV19 once TRBJ1-4
CASSYLGTGDGGELFF TGTGCCAGCAGTTACTTGGGGACAGGGGATGGCGGGGAGCTGTTTTTT TRBD1 TRBV6-8 . TRBJ2-2
CASTEGTFSYEQYF TGTGCCAGCACTGAAGGGACTTTTTCCTACGAGCAGTACTTC . TRBV25-1 . TRBJ2-7
CASSRDPGESANGYTF TGTGCCAGCAGCCGGGATCCGGGGGAATCCGCTAATGGCTACACCTTC . TRBV16 . TRBJ1-2
CASSNGDEGGNEQFF TGTGCCAGCAGTAATGGGGACGAGGGGGGCAATGAGCAGTTCTTC . TRBV11-3 . TRBJ2-1
CASSSEPRSNTGELFF TGCGCCAGCAGCTCCGAACCTCGCTCGAACACCGGGGAGCTGTTTTTT . TRBV5-1 . TRBJ2-2
CASSVPGATNEKLFF TGTGCCAGTAGTGTCCCAGGGGCAACTAATGAAAAACTGTTTTTT . TRBV19 few TRBJ1-4
CASSPGTGSTEAFF TGTGCCAGTAGCCCCGGGACAGGGAGCACTGAAGCTTTCTTT TRBD1 TRBV19 hyperexpanded TRBJ1-1
CASSLEGLDRGNEKLFF TGTGCCAGCAGCTTGGAGGGTTTGGACAGGGGAAATGAAAAACTGTTTTTT TRBD1 TRBV11-3 . TRBJ1-4
CASSLRRASGANEQFF TGTGCCAGCAGTTTACGGAGGGCTAGCGGGGCCAATGAGCAGTTCTTC TRBD2 TRBV28 . TRBJ2-1
CASSLDERGSSYNEQFF TGTGCCAGCAGCCTGGATGAGCGGGGGAGCTCCTACAATGAGCAGTTCTTC TRBD2 TRBV11-3 . TRBJ2-1
CASSLDRGGQNTIYF TGTGCCAGCAGCTTGGACAGGGGGGGGCAGAACACCATATATTTT TRBD1 TRBV11-3 few TRBJ1-3
CASSSPVRALGGLEQYF TGTGCCAGCAGCTCCCCTGTCAGAGCACTAGGAGGTCTCGAGCAGTACTTC . TRBV6-8 . TRBJ2-7
CASRQPGQPNEKLFF TGTGCCAGCAGGCAACCGGGACAACCTAATGAAAAACTGTTTTTT . TRBV11-3 . TRBJ1-4
CASSLLGRNEKLFF TGTGCCAGCAGTTTATTGGGCAGGAATGAAAAACTGTTTTTT . TRBV28 few TRBJ1-4
CASSRSTGTSGANVLTF TGCGCCAGCAGCCGTAGCACAGGGACCTCTGGGGCCAACGTCCTGACTTTC . TRBV1 . TRBJ2-6
CSVESAGSSYEQYF TGCAGCGTTGAATCTGCAGGTAGTTCCTACGAGCAGTACTTC . TRBV29-1 few TRBJ2-7
CASSYTMVGTPVGNEQFF TGTGCCAGCAGTTACACGATGGTGGGGACCCCCGTCGGCAATGAGCAGTTCTTC . TRBV11-3 . TRBJ2-1
CASRLDRNYGYTF TGTGCCAGCAGACTCGACAGGAACTATGGCTACACCTTC . TRBV6-8 few TRBJ1-2
CASSTRPGTSGGAHEQFF TGTGCCAGCAGCACGCGTCCCGGGACTAGCGGGGGGGCCCATGAGCAGTTCTTC TRBD2 TRBV9 . TRBJ2-1
CASSYSLRGRGSYGYTF TGTGCCAGCAGTTACTCATTGAGGGGGCGAGGATCTTATGGCTACACCTTC TRBD1 TRBV6-8 medium-sized TRBJ1-2
CASSQRGNTEAFF TGTGCCAGCAGTCAGAGGGGCAACACTGAAGCTTTCTTT . TRBV6-8 . TRBJ1-1
CASSYSFPQSRDNYGYTF TGTGCCAGCAGTTACTCATTTCCCCAAAGCAGGGATAACTATGGCTACACCTTC . TRBV6-8 few TRBJ1-2
CASKRQGVMNTEAFF TGTGCCAGCAAACGGCAGGGGGTGATGAACACTGAAGCTTTCTTT TRBD1 TRBV2 medium-sized TRBJ1-1
CASSLQTLGYDGYTF TGTGCCAGCAGCCTACAGACGTTGGGGTACGATGGCTACACCTTC . TRBV28 . TRBJ1-2
CASSQPGPSGNTIYF TGCGCCAGCAGTCAGCCAGGGCCCTCTGGAAACACCATATATTTT . TRBV23-1 . TRBJ1-3
CASSYRDADTQYF TGTGCCAGCAGTTACAGGGACGCAGATACGCAGTATTTT . TRBV28 . TRBJ2-3
CASSLREGGSEQFF TGTGCCAGCAGTCTTAGAGAGGGGGGGAGTGAGCAGTTCTTC . TRBV6-8 few TRBJ2-1
CSVVGLAGGGTDTQYF TGCAGCGTTGTAGGACTAGCGGGAGGAGGGACAGATACGCAGTATTTT TRBD2 TRBV29-1 . TRBJ2-3
CASSQNRENTEAFF TGTGCCAGCTCTCAAAACAGGGAGAACACTGAAGCTTTCTTT . TRBV18 . TRBJ1-1
CASSPPLNGYTF TGTGCCAGCAGTCCCCCCTTAAATGGCTACACCTTC . TRBV28 . TRBJ1-2
CASSLAGVPFLTGGSPQETQYF TGTGCTAGCAGCTTAGCAGGGGTACCCTTCTTAACCGGCGGGAGCCCTCAAGAGACCCAGTACTTC . TRBV7-2 . TRBJ2-5
CASSYALAGGPYNEQFF TGTGCCAGCAGTTACGCGCTAGCGGGAGGGCCCTACAATGAGCAGTTCTTC TRBD2 TRBV6-8 . TRBJ2-1
CAWMIKGARGYTF TGTGCCTGGATGATCAAGGGGGCGCGGGGCTACACCTTC TRBD1 TRBV30 once TRBJ1-2
CASSRMGVGEKLFF TGCGCCAGCAGCCGGATGGGGGTGGGAGAAAAACTGTTTTTT . TRBV5-1 . TRBJ1-4
CSPRLAGDTQYF TGCAGCCCACGACTAGCTGGGGATACGCAGTATTTT TRBD2 TRBV29-1 few TRBJ2-3
CASSLNFGRQNTEAFF TGTGCCAGCAGCTTAAATTTCGGGCGGCAGAACACTGAAGCTTTCTTT . TRBV11-3 few TRBJ1-1
CASSYSTTGGTYEQYF TGTGCCAGCAGTTACTCCACGACAGGGGGGACCTACGAGCAGTACTTC TRBD1 TRBV6-8 . TRBJ2-7
CASATETGLYEKLFF TGTGCCAGCGCAACAGAGACAGGGCTTTATGAAAAACTGTTTTTT TRBD1 TRBV11-3 few TRBJ1-4
CASSPDSKGTQYF TGTGCCAGCTCACCAGATTCTAAGGGTACGCAGTATTTT . TRBV18 . TRBJ2-3